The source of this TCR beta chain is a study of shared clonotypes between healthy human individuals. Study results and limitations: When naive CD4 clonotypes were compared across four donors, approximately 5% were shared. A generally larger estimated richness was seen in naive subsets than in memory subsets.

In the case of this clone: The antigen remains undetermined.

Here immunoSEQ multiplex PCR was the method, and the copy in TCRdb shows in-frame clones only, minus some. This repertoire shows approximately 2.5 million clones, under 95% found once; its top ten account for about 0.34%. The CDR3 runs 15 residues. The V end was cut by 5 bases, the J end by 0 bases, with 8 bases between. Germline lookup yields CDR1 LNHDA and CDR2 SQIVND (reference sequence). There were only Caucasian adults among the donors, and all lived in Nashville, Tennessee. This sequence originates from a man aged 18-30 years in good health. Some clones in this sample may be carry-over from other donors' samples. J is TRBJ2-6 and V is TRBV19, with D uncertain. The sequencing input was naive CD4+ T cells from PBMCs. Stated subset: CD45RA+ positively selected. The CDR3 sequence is CASSPLSSGANVLTF. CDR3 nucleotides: TGTGCCAGTAGTCCATTAAGCTCTGGGGCCAACGTCCTGACTTTC.